The next 32 T cell receptor beta chains were all read from a single sample in a study of T cells in localized non-small cell lung cancer. The table came from immunoSEQ multiplex PCR; TCRdb's copy has only in-frame clones and leaves some out. The sample comprises under 40,000 clones, around 86% of which are singletons, and around 4.2% rests with the top ten. The specimen comprised peripheral blood, sampled before any cancer treatment. These receptors all come from a male donor aged 60 or over with stage III lung adenocarcinoma.

This chain connects TRBV7-8 to TRBJ2-3; no definite D call. Germline V gene lookup returns CDR1 SGHVS and CDR2 FQNEAQ. V was trimmed by 8 bases and J by 3 bases, leaving 9 bases between them. The CDR3 runs to 12 residues. The CDR3 DNA reads TGTGCCAGCTGTGAAGGGACAGATACGCAGTATTTT. This gives the protein CASCEGTDTQYF.

CDR3 coding DNA: TGTGCCAGCAGCCCAGGGGGCGCTAGGAATCAGCCCCAGCATTTT. Translating gives CASSPGGARNQPQHF. V is TRBV27 and J is TRBJ1-5; TRBD1 agrees at 8 bases. This CDR3 region has 15 residues. The trim removed 6 bases at V and 4 bases at J, leaving 8 bases unmatched. Germline CDR1 and CDR2: MNHEY and SMNVEV (reference sequence).

The chain combines TRBV10-3 with TRBJ1-2; D gene ambiguous. V was trimmed by 5 bases and J by 4 bases, leaving 14 bases between them. CDR3 length equals 14 residues. Looked up from germline, CDR1 is ENHRY and CDR2 is SYGVKD. The CDR3 sequence is CAISITTESYGYTF. DNA of the CDR3: TGTGCCATCAGTATTACGACGGAGAGCTATGGCTACACCTTC.

V and J are TRBV5-4 and TRBJ1-2; tentative D call: TRBD1 (5 bases). V lost 1 base and J 5 bases, leaving 9 bases between the germline ends. Germline V lookup: CDR1 SGHNT, CDR2 YYREEE (reference sequence). This CDR3 region has 13 residues. CDR3 residues: CASSLSQGYGYTF. CDR3 coding DNA: TGTGCCAGCAGCTTGTCGCAGGGTTATGGCTACACCTTC.

J is TRBJ1-6 and V is TRBV5-4; possibly TRBD1 for D (5 bases). The germline CDR1 and CDR2 sequences are SGHNT and YYREEE (reference sequence). V lost 4 bases and J 9 bases, leaving 20 bases between the germline ends. The CDR3 sequence is 16 residues long. CDR3 region: CASSHGGKGQGSPLHF. The CDR3, as DNA: TGTGCCAGCAGCCACGGGGGAAAGGGGCAAGGTTCACCCCTCCACTTT.

In its sample, this clone was seen once. CDR3 sequence reads: CASSRNSYEQYF. The CDR3 coding sequence is TGTGCCAGCAGTAGAAACTCCTACGAGCAGTACTTC. V gene TRBV2 combines with J gene TRBJ2-7; D unclear. V was trimmed by 5 bases and J by 0 bases, leaving 5 bases between them. Germline loops: CDR1 SNHLY, CDR2 FYNNEI. This CDR3 comprises 12 residues. The entire variable domain, with the rest obtained from reference TRBV2 and TRBJ2-7, is as follows: EPEVTQTPSHQVTQMGQEVILRCVPISNHLYFYWYRQILGQKVEFLVSFYNNEISEKSEIFDDQFSVERPDGSNFTLKIRSTKLEDSAMYFCASSRNSYEQYFGPGTRLTVT.

V gene TRBV7-8 combines with J gene TRBJ2-7; 8 bases fit TRBD2. The CDR3 loop spans 15 amino acids. CDR1 and CDR2 from the germline V gene are SGHVS and FQNEAQ. With V trimmed by 5 bases and J by 2 bases, 8 bases remained unmatched. In DNA form, the CDR3 reads TGTGCCAGCAGCCCGGGGCTAGCGGGCACCTACGAGCAGTACTTC. It is translated as CASSPGLAGTYEQYF.

The rearrangement links TRBV19 to TRBJ2-5; the D gene is possibly TRBD2 (5 bases). The germline V gene has CDR1 LNHDA and CDR2 SQIVND (reference sequence). CDR3 length: 13 amino acids. The ends were cut back, 5 bases at V and 2 bases at J, with 9 bases in the middle. The CDR3 region is CASSLPGQETQYF. The DNA for the CDR3 is TGTGCCAGTAGTCTTCCGGGACAAGAGACCCAGTACTTC. Filled out from reference TRBV19 and TRBJ2-5, the complete variable domain reads DGGITQSPKYLFRKEGQNVTLSCEQNLNHDAMYWYRQDPGQGLRLIYYSQIVNDFQKGDIAEGYSVSREKKESFPLTVTSAQKNPTAFYLCASSLPGQETQYFGPGTRLLVL.

The chain has TRBV10-3 and TRBJ2-7; D is perhaps TRBD2 (5 bases). Germline CDR1 ENHRY, CDR2 SYGVKD. The CDR3 is made up of 16 amino acids. V lost 4 bases and J lost 3, with 19 bases in between. The CDR3 DNA is TGTGCCATCAGTGCCCTGGACCGAACTAGAGGCTACGAGCAGTACTTC. Amino acids: CAISALDRTRGYEQYF.

The chain couples TRBV9 to TRBJ1-2; the D gene is possibly TRBD1 (5 bases). CDR3 length: 15 amino acids. V gave up 4 bases and J gave up 5 bases, with 18 bases separating them. Germline CDR1 is SGDLS and CDR2 is YYNGEE. The chain's CDR3 is CASSQGNPSGYGYTF. CDR3 nucleotides: TGTGCCAGCAGCCAGGGCAACCCGTCGGGGTATGGCTACACCTTC. Full variable domain (outside the CDR3, taken from reference TRBV9 and TRBJ1-2): DSGVTQTPKHLITATGQRVTLRCSPRSGDLSVYWYQQSLDQGLQFLIQYYNGEERAKGNILERFSAQQFPDLHSELNLSSLELGDSALYFCASSQGNPSGYGYTFGSGTRLTVV.

This chain connects TRBV9 to TRBJ1-2; unclear D gene. The CDR3 has 12 amino acids. Germline CDR1 reads SGDLS; CDR2 reads YYNGEE. V gave up 8 bases and J gave up 7 bases, with 15 bases separating them. The CDR3 loop reads CASRGRNPGYTF. In DNA, the CDR3 is TGTGCCAGTCGAGGCAGAAACCCTGGCTACACCTTC.

V and J are TRBV28 and TRBJ1-3; no clear D. Germline CDR1 and CDR2: MDHEN and SYDVKM. The CDR3 spans 12 residues. The V and J ends lost 4 bases and 7 bases respectively, with 8 bases between them. This chain's CDR3 is CASSWTLNTIYF. CDR3 nucleotide sequence: TGTGCCAGCAGTTGGACTCTGAACACCATATATTTT.

This chain connects TRBV4-1 to TRBJ2-1; no definite D call. Germline V gene lookup returns CDR1 MGHRA and CDR2 YSYEKL. V lost 1 base and J lost 5, with 12 bases in between. The CDR3 spans 15 residues. The CDR3 bases are TGCGCCAGCAGCCAAGCGGACGCCGACGACAATGAGCAGTTCTTC. Amino acid sequence: CASSQADADDNEQFF.

V is TRBV5-1 and J is TRBJ2-3, with TRBD1 identical over 9 bases. The ends lost 0 bases at V and 6 bases at J; junction bases unmatched: 8. There are 16 residues in the CDR3. In germline, CDR1 is SGHRS, CDR2 YFSETQ. CDR3 amino acids: CASSLDPGQGGDTQYF. The CDR3 DNA reads as TGCGCCAGCAGCTTGGATCCGGGACAGGGAGGGGATACGCAGTATTTT.

The rearrangement links TRBV7-9 to TRBJ1-4, with D unresolved. Per germline, CDR1 SEHNR and CDR2 FQNEAQ (reference sequence). This CDR3 has 12 amino acids. Trimming removed 5 bases at V and 4 bases at J, with 5 bases between. The CDR3 region is CASSLGNEKLFF. In DNA, the CDR3 is TGTGCCAGCAGCCTGGGTAATGAAAAACTGTTTTTT.

The chain carries TRBV2 and TRBJ1-3; D call uncertain. V lost 4 bases to trimming and J lost 9 bases, with 16 bases between them. The germline V gene encodes CDR1 SNHLY and CDR2 FYNNEI. This CDR3 is 14 amino acids long. The CDR3 region is CASSAVTGFFTIYF. For the CDR3, the DNA is TGTGCCAGCAGTGCTGTAACGGGGTTTTTCACCATATATTTT.

The chain carries TRBV4-1 and TRBJ2-3, with TRBD2 matching over 10 bases. Trimming removed 1 base from V and 10 bases from J; junction bases left unmatched: 11. Germline CDR1 and CDR2: MGHRA and YSYEKL. The CDR3 covers 16 residues. The CDR3: CASSQASSGSLGSQYF. The CDR3 coding sequence is TGCGCCAGCAGCCAAGCTTCTAGCGGGAGTTTGGGGTCGCAGTATTTT.

This clone was detected once. The junction departs from germline at one end; a sequencing error may be responsible. The rearrangement links TRBV19 to TRBJ1-1; no clear D gene. The CDR3 spans 14 residues. Germline V gives CDR1 LNHDA, CDR2 SQIVND (reference sequence). The CDR3 protein is CTSSIDVVGTEAFF. DNA for the CDR3: TGTACCAGTAGTATAGATGTGGTTGGTACTGAAGCTTTCTTT.

J is TRBJ1-1 and V is TRBV19, with TRBD1 as a possible D gene (5 bases). Germline values: CDR1 LNHDA, CDR2 SQIVND (reference sequence). The CDR3 has 15 residues. Trimming removed 7 bases at V and 2 bases at J, with 17 bases between. The DNA for the CDR3 is TGTGCCAGTACGATGTCGGGGGTTACAAACACTGAAGCTTTCTTT. Translating it yields CASTMSGVTNTEAFF. The complete variable domain, with remaining parts taken from reference TRBV19 and TRBJ1-1, reads DGGITQSPKYLFRKEGQNVTLSCEQNLNHDAMYWYRQDPGQGLRLIYYSQIVNDFQKGDIAEGYSVSREKKESFPLTVTSAQKNPTAFYLCASTMSGVTNTEAFFGQGTRLTVV.

The rearrangement links TRBV6-5 to TRBJ1-2; TRBD1 might be the D (6 bases). V dropped 8 bases and J dropped 8 bases, with 12 bases sitting between them. CDR3 length: 11 amino acids. Germline V CDR1 and CDR2: MNHEY, SVGAGI. As DNA, the CDR3 is TGTGCCAGCTCTAACAGGGAGGGCTACACCTTC. Its translation: CASSNREGYTF.

The chain combines TRBV12-5 with TRBJ1-5, with unresolved D. CDR1 is LGHNT, CDR2 FRNRAP, per germline. Trimming pared 3 bases from V and 5 bases from J, leaving 8 bases between. The CDR3 is 13 residues long. The CDR3 bases are TGTGCTAGTGGTTTTGAGGAATATCAGCCCCAGCATTTT. Amino acid sequence: CASGFEEYQPQHF.

This clone was recorded only once. The rearrangement uses TRBV7-9 and TRBJ2-1, with TRBD2 matching over 15 bases. V lost 5 bases, J lost 6 bases, and 8 bases stayed unmatched. The CDR3 sequence is 17 residues long. Germline V gene lookup returns CDR1 SEHNR and CDR2 FQNEAQ (reference sequence). CDR3 protein: CASSTRTSGRGTNEQFF. The CDR3 coding sequence is TGTGCCAGCAGCACCCGGACTAGCGGGAGGGGAACCAATGAGCAGTTCTTC.

For this clone: At one end, the junction sequence differs from germline, possibly due to a read error. The chain is built from TRBV28 and TRBJ1-3; the D is unclear. Germline V CDR1 and CDR2: MDHEN, SYDVKM. This CDR3 contains 12 residues. In DNA, the CDR3 is TGTGCCAGCAGTTCCCGACAACCGCGATATTCTTTT. It encodes CASSSRQPRYSF.

The chain couples TRBV18 to TRBJ2-7; D may be TRBD1 (6 bases). The CDR3 is 15 amino acids. V lost 3 bases, J lost 4 bases, and 16 bases lay in between. CDR1 and CDR2 (germline): KGHSH, LQKENI. CDR3 nucleotide sequence: TGTGCCAGCTCACCCCTGGACAGAAGAACTTACGAGCAGTACTTC. This sequence encodes CASSPLDRRTYEQYF.

This clone was seen only once. V and J are TRBV5-6 and TRBJ1-3, with D unresolved. Deletions cut 0 bases from V and 10 bases from J, with 11 bases between. This CDR3 has 13 amino acids. Germline assignment: CDR1 SGHDT and CDR2 YYEEEE. The DNA for the CDR3 is TGTGCCAGCAGCTTGGCCCTTTCTTGGACCATATATTTT. Translating it yields CASSLALSWTIYF. The variable domain in full, with the rest retrieved from reference TRBV5-6 and TRBJ1-3, is DAGVTQSPTHLIKTRGQQVTLRCSPKSGHDTVSWYQQALGQGPQFIFQYYEEEERQRGNFPDRFSGHQFPNYSSELNVNALLLGDSALYLCASSLALSWTIYFGEGSWLTVV.

This chain joins TRBV19 and TRBJ2-1; the D is unclear. CDR1 is LNHDA, CDR2 SQIVND, per germline (reference sequence). This CDR3 comprises 14 residues. Trimming shortened V by 3 bases and J by 0 bases, and 6 bases separated the two germline ends. Here the CDR3 reads CASSIVDSYNEQFF. In DNA form, the CDR3 reads TGTGCCAGTAGTATTGTTGACTCCTACAATGAGCAGTTCTTC.

This chain links TRBV2 with TRBJ1-5, with D unresolved. This CDR3 contains 16 residues. Germline V lookup: CDR1 SNHLY, CDR2 FYNNEI. The germline V and J ends were trimmed by 6 bases and 3 bases, with 18 bases remaining between them. The DNA of the CDR3 is TGTGCCAGCAGCCTCGAAGCAAACCAGCCCAATCAGCCCCAGCATTTT. Protein product: CASSLEANQPNQPQHF.

On this clone: This sample includes further DNA sequences coding for the same CDR3. This chain connects TRBV10-3 to TRBJ1-1; no clear D. The V and J ends lost 2 bases and 2 bases respectively, with 6 bases between them. The CDR3 runs to 13 residues. The germline V gene encodes CDR1 ENHRY and CDR2 SYGVKD. Written as DNA, the CDR3 is TGTGCCATCAGTGAGGAGAGTAACACTGAAGCTTTCTTT. Translating it yields CAISEESNTEAFF.

J is TRBJ2-6 and V is TRBV19; no firm D call. The germline V and J ends were trimmed by 5 bases and 0 bases, with 8 bases remaining between them. The germline gives CDR1 LNHDA, CDR2 SQIVND (reference sequence). This CDR3 comprises 15 residues. CDR3 protein: CASSLLDSGANVLTF. For the CDR3, the DNA is TGTGCCAGTAGTCTTTTGGACTCTGGGGCCAACGTCCTGACTTTC.

The V gene is TRBV29-1, the J gene TRBJ2-7; TRBD1 agrees at 10 bases. The V gene end was trimmed by 3 bases and the J gene end by 0 bases; junction bases not matched to a gene: 5. Germline V lookup: CDR1 SQVTM, CDR2 ANQGSEA. The CDR3 sequence is 15 residues long. The CDR3 spells CSVDRGTGASYEQYF. CDR3 in DNA: TGCAGCGTTGATCGCGGGACAGGGGCCTCCTACGAGCAGTACTTC.

The count of this clone is one. In DNA, the CDR3 is TGCAGTGCTACCCACTTGGCCACCATATATTTT. Encoded protein: CSATHLATIYF. The J gene is TRBJ1-3, the V gene TRBV20-1; D remains ambiguous. V shed 4 bases and J shed 9 bases, with 10 bases lying between them. The CDR3 extends over 11 amino acids. Germline values: CDR1 DFQATT, CDR2 SNEGSKA (reference sequence).

V and J are TRBV4-1 and TRBJ1-4; D is unresolved. This CDR3 has 10 amino acids. Germline CDR1 and CDR2: MGHRA and YSYEKL. V was clipped by 6 bases and J by 8 bases, with 4 bases between them. CDR3 protein: CASSSEKLFF. CDR3 nucleotide sequence: TGCGCCAGCAGTAGCGAAAAACTGTTTTTT.